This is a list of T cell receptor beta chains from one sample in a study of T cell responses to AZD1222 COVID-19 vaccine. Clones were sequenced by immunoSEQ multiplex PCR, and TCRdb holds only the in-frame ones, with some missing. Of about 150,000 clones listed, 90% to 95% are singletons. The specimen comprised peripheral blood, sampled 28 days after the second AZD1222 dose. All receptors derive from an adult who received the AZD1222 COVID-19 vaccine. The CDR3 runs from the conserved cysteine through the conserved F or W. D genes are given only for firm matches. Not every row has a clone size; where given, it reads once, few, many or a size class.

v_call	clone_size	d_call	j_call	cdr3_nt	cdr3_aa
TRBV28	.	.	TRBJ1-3	TGTGCCAGCAGTTTAGTACTCTCTGGAAACACCATATATTTT	CASSLVLSGNTIYF
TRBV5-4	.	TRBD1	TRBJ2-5	TGTGCCAGCAGCGGGGGACAGGGGAGAGAGACCCAGTACTTC	CASSGGQGRETQYF
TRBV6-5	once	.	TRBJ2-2	TGTGCCAGCTTTCAGGCGAACACCGGGGAGCTGTTTTTT	CASFQANTGELFF
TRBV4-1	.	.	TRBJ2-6	TGCGCCAGCAAACAACCTGGGGCCAACGTCCTGACTTTC	CASKQPGANVLTF
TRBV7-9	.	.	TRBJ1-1	TGTGCCAGCAGCTTAGTCAATGTGCAGGAAGCTTTCTTT	CASSLVNVQEAFF
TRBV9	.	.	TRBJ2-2	TGTGCCAGCAGCGTAGGAAATACCGGGGAGCTGTTTTTT	CASSVGNTGELFF
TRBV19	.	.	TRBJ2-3	TGTGCCAGTAATCCGGGAAGCACAGATACGCAGTATTTT	CASNPGSTDTQYF
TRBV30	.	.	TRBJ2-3	TGTGCCTGGAACGAGGGGCTGAGCACAGATACGCAGTATTTT	CAWNEGLSTDTQYF
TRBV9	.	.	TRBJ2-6	TGTGCCAGCAGCTCCTGGGGGTCAGCAAGCTCTGGGGCCAACGTCCTGACTTTC	CASSSWGSASSGANVLTF
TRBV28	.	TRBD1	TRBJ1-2	TGTGCCAGCAGTTTACTTGGACAGGCTCTCTATGGCTACACCTTC	CASSLLGQALYGYTF
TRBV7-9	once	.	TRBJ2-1	TGTGCCAGCAGCTACAGGGTTGGGGATGAGCAGTTCTTC	CASSYRVGDEQFF
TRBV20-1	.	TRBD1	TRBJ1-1	TGCAGTGCTAGTCCCGGACAGGGGTTTTTTACTGAAGCTTTCTTT	CSASPGQGFFTEAFF
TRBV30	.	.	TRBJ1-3	TGTGCCTGGAATTACGGAAACACCATATATTTT	CAWNYGNTIYF
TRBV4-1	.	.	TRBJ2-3	TGCGCCAGCAGCCAACCGGGACGGACTAGGGACACTGATACGCAGTATTTT	CASSQPGRTRDTDTQYF
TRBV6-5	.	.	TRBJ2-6	TGTGCCACAACCAGGGGGGGGCCTGGGGCCAACGTCCTGACTTTC	CATTRGGPGANVLTF
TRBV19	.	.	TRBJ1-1	TGTGCCAGCCCACGACCGGGAGGGGGGAACACTGAAGCTTTCTTT	CASPRPGGGNTEAFF
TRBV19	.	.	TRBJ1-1	TGTGCTACATCCCCCGGCAGGGACACTGAAGCTTTCTTT	CATSPGRDTEAFF
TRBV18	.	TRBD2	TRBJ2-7	TGTGCCAGCTCACCGGGGCTAGCGGGGCAAGGGGAGCAGTACTTC	CASSPGLAGQGEQYF
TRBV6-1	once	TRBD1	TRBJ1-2	TGTGCCAGCAGTGACAGGGGGGCCGCGTCCTATGGCTACACCTTC	CASSDRGAASYGYTF
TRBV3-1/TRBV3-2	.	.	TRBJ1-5	TGTGCCAGCAGCCCTCTAGTGGGGGATCAGCCCCAGCATTTT	CASSPLVGDQPQHF
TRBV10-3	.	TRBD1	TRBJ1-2	TGTGCCATCAGAGGGACAGACTTCTATGGCTACACCTTC	CAIRGTDFYGYTF
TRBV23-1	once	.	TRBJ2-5	TGCGCCAGCAGTCAATCGAGGATCGACGGACAAGAGACCCAGTACTTC	CASSQSRIDGQETQYF
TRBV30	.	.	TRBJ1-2	TGTGCCGCGGGGTATTTGAGGGGTGGCTACACCTTC	CAAGYLRGGYTF
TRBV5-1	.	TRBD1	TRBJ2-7	TGCGCCAGCGGCTTGGGTACAGGGGGCCTCCACGAGCAGTACTTC	CASGLGTGGLHEQYF
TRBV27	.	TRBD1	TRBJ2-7	TGTGCCAGCAGTTTATCCGGGACAGGGATTGAGCAGTACTTC	CASSLSGTGIEQYF
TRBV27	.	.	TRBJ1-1	TGTGCCAGCAGTTCCTATCTTACAGGGAACACTGAAGCTTTCTTT	CASSSYLTGNTEAFF
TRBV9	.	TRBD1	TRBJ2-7	TGTGCCAGCAGCGCGGACAGGGGGCCCTACGAGCAGTACTTC	CASSADRGPYEQYF
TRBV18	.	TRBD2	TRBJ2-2	TGTGCCAGCTCACCACCTCGAAGCGGGGGGGCATCCGGGGAGCTGTTTTTT	CASSPPRSGGASGELFF
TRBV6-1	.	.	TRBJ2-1	TGTGCCAGCAGTGCCGGGACAGGTACATATCGGGGGGATTCCTACAATGAGCAGTTCTTC	CASSAGTGTYRGDSYNEQFF
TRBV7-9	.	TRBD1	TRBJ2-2	TGTGCCAGCAGCTTAGCGGCAGGGGGTACAATCGCCGGGGAGCTGTTTTTT	CASSLAAGGTIAGELFF
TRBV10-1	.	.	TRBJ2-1	TGCGCCAGCAGTGAGACCCGCGAGCAGTTCTTC	CASSETREQFF
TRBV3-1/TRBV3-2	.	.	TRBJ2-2	TGTGCCAGCAGCTTCGGGGATACGAACACCGGGGAGCTGTTTTTT	CASSFGDTNTGELFF
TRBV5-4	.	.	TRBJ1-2	TGTGCCAGCAGCTTGGTTGGGCAGGTGATGAGTGGCTACACCTTC	CASSLVGQVMSGYTF
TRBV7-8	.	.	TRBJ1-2	TGTGCCGTAGGGTTCTATGGCTACACCTTC	CAVGFYGYTF
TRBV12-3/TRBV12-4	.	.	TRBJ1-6	TGTGCCAGCAGTTTAAGGGCGTATTCACCCCTCCACTTT	CASSLRAYSPLHF
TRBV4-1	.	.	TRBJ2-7	TGCGCCAGCAGCCAAGATCGACAGTCCTACGAGCAGTACTTC	CASSQDRQSYEQYF
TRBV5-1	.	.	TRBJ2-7	TGCGCCAGCAGCTTGGAAGCAGAGCAGTACTTC	CASSLEAEQYF
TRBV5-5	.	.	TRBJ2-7	TGTGCCAGCAGCCTCCGGGGCACCTCCTACGAGCAGTACTTC	CASSLRGTSYEQYF
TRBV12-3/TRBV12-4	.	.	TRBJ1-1	TGTGCCAGCAGTCGGACAGAGAACACTGAAGCTTTCTTT	CASSRTENTEAFF
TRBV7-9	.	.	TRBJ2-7	TGTGCCAGCAGCTTAGGGCCCGGACCAACCTACGAGCAGTACTTC	CASSLGPGPTYEQYF
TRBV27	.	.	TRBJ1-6	TGTGCCAGCAGTTCGGGACGACAGAATTCACCCCTCCACTTT	CASSSGRQNSPLHF
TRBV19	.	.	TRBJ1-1	TGTGCCAGTAGTAGGGGTCTTAAGAACACTGAAGCTTTCTTT	CASSRGLKNTEAFF
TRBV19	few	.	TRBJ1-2	TGTGCCAGTAGTCTTTGGGACACTGCGAACTATGGCTACACCTTC	CASSLWDTANYGYTF
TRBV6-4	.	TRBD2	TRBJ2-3	TGTGCCCTCGAGCGGGGCGAGGTGCCAGATACGCAGTATTTT	CALERGEVPDTQYF
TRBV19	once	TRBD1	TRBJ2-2	TGTGCCAGTAGTAACCCTACGGTACAGGGGACGGTCATTAGAGCCGGGGAGCTGTTTTTT	CASSNPTVQGTVIRAGELFF
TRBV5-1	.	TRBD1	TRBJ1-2	TGCGCCAGCAGCTTGGGGGACAGGGGTAATGGCTACACCTTC	CASSLGDRGNGYTF
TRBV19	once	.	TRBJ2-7	TGTGCCAGTAGTCTAGTCAGTTCGGGCGAGCAGTACTTC	CASSLVSSGEQYF
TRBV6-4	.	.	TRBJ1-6	TGTGCCAGCAGTGACTCGGCAGGGTATTCACCCCTCCACTTT	CASSDSAGYSPLHF
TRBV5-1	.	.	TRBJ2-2	TGCGCCAGGGATACTATGGGGTGCACCGGGGAGCTGTTTTTT	CARDTMGCTGELFF
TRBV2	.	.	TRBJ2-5	TGTGCCAGCAAGGCTCAGACCCAGTACTTC	CASKAQTQYF
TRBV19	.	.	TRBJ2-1	TGTGCCAGTAGTATGATCGCCACCGATGAGCAGTTCTTC	CASSMIATDEQFF
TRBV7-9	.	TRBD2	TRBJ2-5	TGTGCCAGCAGCTTGGGAGCGGGGGGGCTAAGGCAAGAGACCCAGTACTTC	CASSLGAGGLRQETQYF
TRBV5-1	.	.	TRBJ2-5	TGCGCCAGCAGCTACGGACAGCCCCAAGAGACCCAGTACTTC	CASSYGQPQETQYF
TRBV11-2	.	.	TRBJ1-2	TGTGCCAGCAGCCCCCGCAACAAGCTCGGAGGGGAAGGAGTCTATGGCTACACCTTC	CASSPRNKLGGEGVYGYTF
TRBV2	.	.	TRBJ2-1	TGTGCCAGCAGTGAAGGGGGAGAGCAGTTCTTC	CASSEGGEQFF